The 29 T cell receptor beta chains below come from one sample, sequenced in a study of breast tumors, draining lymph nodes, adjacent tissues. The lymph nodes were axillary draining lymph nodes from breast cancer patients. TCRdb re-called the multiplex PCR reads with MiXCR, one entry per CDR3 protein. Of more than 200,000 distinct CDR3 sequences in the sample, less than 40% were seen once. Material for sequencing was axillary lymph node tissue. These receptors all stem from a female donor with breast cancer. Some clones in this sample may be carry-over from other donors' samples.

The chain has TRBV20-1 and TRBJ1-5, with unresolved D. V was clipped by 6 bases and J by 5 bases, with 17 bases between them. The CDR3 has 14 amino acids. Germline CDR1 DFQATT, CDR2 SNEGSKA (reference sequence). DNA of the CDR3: TGCAGTGCCCTAAGGGAAACAGACTATCAGCCCCAGCATTTT. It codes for CSALRETDYQPQHF.

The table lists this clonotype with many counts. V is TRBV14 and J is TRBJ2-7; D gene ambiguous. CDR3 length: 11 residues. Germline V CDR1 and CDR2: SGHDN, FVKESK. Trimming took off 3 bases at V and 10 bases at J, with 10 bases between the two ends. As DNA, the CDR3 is TGTGCCAGCAGCCAGAACGGCCGCCAGTACTTC. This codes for CASSQNGRQYF.

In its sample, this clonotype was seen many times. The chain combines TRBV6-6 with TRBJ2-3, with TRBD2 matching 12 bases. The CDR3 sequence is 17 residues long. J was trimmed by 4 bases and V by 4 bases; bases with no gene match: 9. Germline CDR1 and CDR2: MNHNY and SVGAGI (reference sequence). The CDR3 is CASSFLSTSGSADTQYF. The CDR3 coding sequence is TGTGCCAGCAGTTTTCTATCGACTAGCGGGAGTGCAGATACGCAGTATTTT.

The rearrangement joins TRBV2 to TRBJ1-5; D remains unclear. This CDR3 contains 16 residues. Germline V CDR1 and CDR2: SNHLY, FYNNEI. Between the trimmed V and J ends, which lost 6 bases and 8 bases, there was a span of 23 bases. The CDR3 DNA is TGTGCCAGCAGCTTTAATAGCGGGAATCTGGATGAGCCCCAGCATTTT. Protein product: CASSFNSGNLDEPQHF.

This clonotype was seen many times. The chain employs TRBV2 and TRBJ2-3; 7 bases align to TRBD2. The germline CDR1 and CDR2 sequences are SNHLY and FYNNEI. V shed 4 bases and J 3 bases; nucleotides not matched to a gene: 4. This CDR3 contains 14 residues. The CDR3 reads CASSVGRKTDTQYF. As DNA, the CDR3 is TGTGCCAGCAGTGTCGGGAGGAAAACAGATACGCAGTATTTT. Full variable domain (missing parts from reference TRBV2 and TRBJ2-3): EPEVTQTPSHQVTQMGQEVILRCVPISNHLYFYWYRQILGQKVEFLVSFYNNEISEKSEIFDDQFSVERPDGSNFTLKIRSTKLEDSAMYFCASSVGRKTDTQYFGPGTRLTVL.

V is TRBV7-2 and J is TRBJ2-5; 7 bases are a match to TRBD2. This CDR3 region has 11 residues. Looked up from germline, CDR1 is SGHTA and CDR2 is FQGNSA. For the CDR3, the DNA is TGTGCTAGGTTGGGGGGGGAGACCCAGTACTTC. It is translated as CARLGGETQYF.

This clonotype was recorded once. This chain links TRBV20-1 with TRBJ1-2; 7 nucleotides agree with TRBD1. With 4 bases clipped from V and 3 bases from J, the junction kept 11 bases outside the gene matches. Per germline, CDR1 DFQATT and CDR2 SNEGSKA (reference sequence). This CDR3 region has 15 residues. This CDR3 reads CSAKGDRDTYYGYTF. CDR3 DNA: TGCAGTGCTAAGGGCGACAGGGACACGTACTATGGCTACACCTTC.

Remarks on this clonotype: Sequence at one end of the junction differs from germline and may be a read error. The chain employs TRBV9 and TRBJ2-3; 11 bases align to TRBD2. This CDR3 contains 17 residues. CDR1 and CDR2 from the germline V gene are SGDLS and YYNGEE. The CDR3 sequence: CASSVGASGRRADTQYF. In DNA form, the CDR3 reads TGTGCCAGCAGCGTGGGGGCTAGCGGGAGGAGGGCAGATACGCAGTACTTT.

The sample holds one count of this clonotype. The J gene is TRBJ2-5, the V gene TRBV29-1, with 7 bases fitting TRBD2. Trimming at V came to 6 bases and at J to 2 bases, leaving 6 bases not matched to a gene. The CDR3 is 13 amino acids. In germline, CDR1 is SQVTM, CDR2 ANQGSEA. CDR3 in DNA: TGCAGCGTGAAAGCGGGGATACAAGAGACCCAGTACTTC. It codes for CSVKAGIQETQYF. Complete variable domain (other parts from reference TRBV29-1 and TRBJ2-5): SAVISQKPSRDICQRGTSLTIQCQVDSQVTMMFWYRQQPGQSLTLIATANQGSEATYESGFVIDKFPISRPNLTFSTLTVSNMSPEDSSIYLCSVKAGIQETQYFGPGTRLLVL.

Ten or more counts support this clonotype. The CDR3 reads CASSIGGGRLYNEQFF. CDR3 nucleotide sequence: TGTGCCAGTAGTATTGGGGGCGGGAGGCTTTACAATGAGCAGTTCTTC. The chain employs TRBV19 and TRBJ2-1; 8 bases match TRBD2. This CDR3 comprises 16 residues. V lost 3 bases and J lost 4; bases outside the gene matches: 8. Germline CDR1 is LNHDA and CDR2 is SQIVND (reference sequence). Drawing the rest from reference TRBV19 and TRBJ2-1, the complete variable domain is DGGITQSPKYLFRKEGQNVTLSCEQNLNHDAMYWYRQDPGQGLRLIYYSQIVNDFQKGDIAEGYSVSREKKESFPLTVTSAQKNPTAFYLCASSIGGGRLYNEQFFGPGTRLTVL.

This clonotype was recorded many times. CDR3 protein: CASISGTGNEQFF. Written as DNA, the CDR3 is TGCGCCAGCATTAGCGGGACGGGCAATGAGCAGTTCTTC. The chain carries TRBV5-1 and TRBJ2-1; 8 positions agree with TRBD2. The CDR3 runs to 13 residues. CDR1 is SGHRS, CDR2 YFSETQ, per germline. Trimming at V came to 6 bases and at J to 6 bases, leaving 5 bases not matched to a gene.

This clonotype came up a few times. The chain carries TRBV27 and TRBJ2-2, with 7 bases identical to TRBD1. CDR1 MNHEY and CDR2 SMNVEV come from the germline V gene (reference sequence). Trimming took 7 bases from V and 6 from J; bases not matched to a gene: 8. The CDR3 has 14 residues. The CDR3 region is CASKVGGASGELFF. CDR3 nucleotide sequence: TGTGCCAGCAAGGTAGGGGGCGCATCCGGGGAGCTGTTTTTT.

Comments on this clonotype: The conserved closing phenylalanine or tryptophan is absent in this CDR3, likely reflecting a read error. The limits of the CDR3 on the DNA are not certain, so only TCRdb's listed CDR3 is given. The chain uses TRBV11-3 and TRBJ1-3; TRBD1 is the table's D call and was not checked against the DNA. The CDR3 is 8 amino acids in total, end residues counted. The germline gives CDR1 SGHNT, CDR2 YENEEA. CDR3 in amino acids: CASSLGGQ.

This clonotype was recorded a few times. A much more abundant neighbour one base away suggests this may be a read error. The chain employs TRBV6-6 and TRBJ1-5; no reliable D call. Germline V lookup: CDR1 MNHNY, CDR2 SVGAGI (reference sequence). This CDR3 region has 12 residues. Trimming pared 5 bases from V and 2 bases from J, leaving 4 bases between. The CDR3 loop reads CASSHGNQPQHF. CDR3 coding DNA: TGTGCCAGCAGTCACGGCAATCAGCCCCAGCATTTT.

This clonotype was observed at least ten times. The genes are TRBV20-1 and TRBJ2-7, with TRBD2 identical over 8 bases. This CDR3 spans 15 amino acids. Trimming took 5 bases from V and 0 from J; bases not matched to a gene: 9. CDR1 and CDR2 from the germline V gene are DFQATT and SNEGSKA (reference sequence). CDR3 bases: TGCAGTGCTCCCGATACTAGCGGAAGCTCCTACGAGCAGTACTTC. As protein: CSAPDTSGSSYEQYF.

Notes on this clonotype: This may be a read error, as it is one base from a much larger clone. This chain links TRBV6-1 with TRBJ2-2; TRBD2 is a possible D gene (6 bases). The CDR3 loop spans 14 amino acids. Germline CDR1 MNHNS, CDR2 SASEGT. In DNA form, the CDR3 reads TGTGCCAGCAGTTCAGCTGTTTCCCCCGGGGGGCTGTTTTTT. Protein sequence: CASSSAVSPGGLFF.

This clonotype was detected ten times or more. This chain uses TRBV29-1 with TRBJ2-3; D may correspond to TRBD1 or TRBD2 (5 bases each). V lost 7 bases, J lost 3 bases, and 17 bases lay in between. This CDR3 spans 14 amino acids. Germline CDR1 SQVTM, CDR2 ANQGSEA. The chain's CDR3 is CSAGTDTTTDTQYF. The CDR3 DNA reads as TGCAGCGCCGGGACCGACACTACTACAGATACGCAGTATTTT.

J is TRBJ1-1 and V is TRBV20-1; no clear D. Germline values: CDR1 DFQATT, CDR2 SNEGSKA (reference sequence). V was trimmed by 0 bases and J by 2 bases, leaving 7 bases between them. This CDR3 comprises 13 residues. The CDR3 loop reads CSARDIFNTEAFF. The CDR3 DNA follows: TGCAGTGCTAGAGACATTTTTAACACTGAAGCTTTCTTT.

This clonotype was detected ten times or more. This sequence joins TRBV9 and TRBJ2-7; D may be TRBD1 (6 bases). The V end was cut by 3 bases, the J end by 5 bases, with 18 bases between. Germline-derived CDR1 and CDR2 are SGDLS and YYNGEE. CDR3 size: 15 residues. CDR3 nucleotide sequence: TGTGCCAGCAGCGGTTGGTCCACAGGGTTAAACGAGCAGTACTTC. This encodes CASSGWSTGLNEQYF.

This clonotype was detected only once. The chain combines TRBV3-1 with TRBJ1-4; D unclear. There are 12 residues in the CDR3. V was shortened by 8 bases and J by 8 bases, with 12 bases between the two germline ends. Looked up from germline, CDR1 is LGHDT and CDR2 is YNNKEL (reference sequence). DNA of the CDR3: TGTGCCAGCGCCTGGGCGGGGGAAAAACTGTTTTTT. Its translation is CASAWAGEKLFF.

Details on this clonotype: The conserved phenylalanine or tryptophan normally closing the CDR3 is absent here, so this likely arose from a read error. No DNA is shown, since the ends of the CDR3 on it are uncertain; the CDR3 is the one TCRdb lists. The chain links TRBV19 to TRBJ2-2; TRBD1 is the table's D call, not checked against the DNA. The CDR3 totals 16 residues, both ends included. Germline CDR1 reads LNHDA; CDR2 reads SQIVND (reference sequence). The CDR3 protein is CASSIGGGVKTGELSS.

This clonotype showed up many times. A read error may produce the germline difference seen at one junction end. CDR3 DNA: TGTGCCAGCAGCATAACACAGGCAAGCGGCTATGGCTCCACCTTC. It yields the protein CASSITQASGYGSTF. J is TRBJ1-2 and V is TRBV9; maybe TRBD1 (5 bases). The germline V gene encodes CDR1 SGDLS and CDR2 YYNGEE. The CDR3 consists of 15 residues.

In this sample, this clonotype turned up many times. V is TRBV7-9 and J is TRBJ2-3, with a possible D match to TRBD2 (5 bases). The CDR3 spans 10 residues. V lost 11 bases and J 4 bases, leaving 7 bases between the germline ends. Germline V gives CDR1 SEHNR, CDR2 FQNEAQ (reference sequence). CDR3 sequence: CALRADTQYF. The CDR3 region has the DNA TGTGCCCTGAGGGCAGATACGCAGTATTTT.

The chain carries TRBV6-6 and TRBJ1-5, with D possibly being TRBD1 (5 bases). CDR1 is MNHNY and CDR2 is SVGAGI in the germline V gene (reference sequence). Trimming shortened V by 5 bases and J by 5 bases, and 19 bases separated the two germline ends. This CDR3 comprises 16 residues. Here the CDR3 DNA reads TGTGCCAGCAGTCACGGCCCAGGAGGAGGGGATCAGCCCCAGCATTTT. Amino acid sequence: CASSHGPGGGDQPQHF.

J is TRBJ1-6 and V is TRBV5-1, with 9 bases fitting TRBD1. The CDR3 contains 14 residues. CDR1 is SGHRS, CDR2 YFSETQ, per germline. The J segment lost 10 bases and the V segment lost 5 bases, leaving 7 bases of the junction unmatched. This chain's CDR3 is CASRSGTGSSPLHF. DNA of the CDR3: TGCGCCAGCAGGTCCGGGACAGGGAGCTCACCCCTCCACTTT.

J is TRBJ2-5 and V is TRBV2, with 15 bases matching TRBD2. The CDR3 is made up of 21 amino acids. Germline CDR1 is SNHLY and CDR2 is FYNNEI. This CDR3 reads CARGLVGTSGRNQILGETQYF. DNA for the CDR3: TGTGCTAGAGGACTTGTAGGGACTAGCGGGAGGAACCAAATCCTGGGGGAGACCCAGTACTTC.

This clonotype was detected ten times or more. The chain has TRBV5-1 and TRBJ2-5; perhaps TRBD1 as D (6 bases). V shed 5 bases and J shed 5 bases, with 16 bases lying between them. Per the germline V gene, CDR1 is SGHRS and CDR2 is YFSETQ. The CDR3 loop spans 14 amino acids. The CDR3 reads CASSPTGSGETQYF. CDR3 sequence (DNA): TGCGCCAGCAGTCCCACAGGGTCTGGGGAGACCCAGTACTTC.

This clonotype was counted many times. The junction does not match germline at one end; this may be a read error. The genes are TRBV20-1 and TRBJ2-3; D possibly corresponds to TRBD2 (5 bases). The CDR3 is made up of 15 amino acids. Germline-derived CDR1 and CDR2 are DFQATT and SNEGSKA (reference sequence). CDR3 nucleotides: TGCAGTGCCAGAGGCCCGAAAAGCGGAACAGATACGCAGTATTTT. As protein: CSARGPKSGTDTQYF.

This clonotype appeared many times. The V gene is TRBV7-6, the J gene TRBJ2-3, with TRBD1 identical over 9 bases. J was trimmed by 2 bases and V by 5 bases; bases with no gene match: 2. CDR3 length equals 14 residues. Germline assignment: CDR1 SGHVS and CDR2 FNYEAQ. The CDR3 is CASSRDRATDTQYF. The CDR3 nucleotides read TGTGCCAGCAGCCGGGACAGGGCCACAGATACGCAGTATTTT.